These T cell receptor beta chains were read from a single sample in a study of T-cell reconstitution after alpha-beta-depleted transplantation in children. TCRdb processed the PCR reads anew with MiXCR; each CDR3 protein has one entry. Here the sample spans around 700,000 distinct CDR3 sequences, around 14% being singletons. This sample comprised PBMCs, obtained before TCRalphabeta/CD19-depleted stem cell transplant. These receptors all come from a girl aged 2 to 10 with congenital amegakaryocytic thrombocytopenia, due to receive a stem cell transplant. Each CDR3 is given with its conserved first and last residue.

V	J	CDR3
TRBV12-3/TRBV12-4	TRBJ1-2	CASSPDQGNYGYTF
TRBV29-1	TRBJ2-3	CSVSTGTIRQYF
TRBV28	TRBJ2-1	CASSKPGLADYNEQFF
TRBV7-9	TRBJ2-5	CASSSSYRDGQETQYF
TRBV2	TRBJ2-1	CASSSGTSGRGLENEQFF
TRBV12-3/TRBV12-4	TRBJ2-3	CASSRLWAPRGTDTQYF
TRBV7-2	TRBJ2-1	CASSLTRLLRSEQFF
TRBV29-1	TRBJ1-2	CSVLAPSVVPGYGYTF
TRBV7-9	TRBJ2-1	CASSLTGAGTHEQFF
TRBV20-1	TRBJ2-1	CSAGYPLAGSSNEQFF
TRBV6-5	TRBJ2-7	CASRDGDQQYF
TRBV21-1	TRBJ2-1	CASSKEPGLAVKDEQFF
TRBV5-1	TRBJ2-3	CASSSPVFAGTDTQYF
TRBV20-1	TRBJ2-1	CSARNPALGLAGEDEQFF
TRBV4-2	TRBJ2-2	CASTLPSGRGNTGELFF
TRBV12-3/TRBV12-4	TRBJ1-2	CASSPDPNYGYTF
TRBV5-5	TRBJ2-2	CASSLDLASYTGELFF
TRBV20-1	TRBJ2-7	CSTSGTTYEQYF
TRBV7-8	TRBJ2-1	CASSRSRLEGEQFF
TRBV20-1	TRBJ2-1	CSAEQGLYNEQFF
TRBV4-2	TRBJ2-7	CASSQVPLAASSYEQYF
TRBV20-1	TRBJ2-5	CSAPRTRGETQYF
TRBV28	TRBJ2-7	CASRTSGSSYEQYF
TRBV15	TRBJ2-3	CATSRERRADTQYF
TRBV12-3/TRBV12-4	TRBJ2-2	CASSPREGPGPGELFF
TRBV9	TRBJ2-1	CASTTDAGTNNEQFF